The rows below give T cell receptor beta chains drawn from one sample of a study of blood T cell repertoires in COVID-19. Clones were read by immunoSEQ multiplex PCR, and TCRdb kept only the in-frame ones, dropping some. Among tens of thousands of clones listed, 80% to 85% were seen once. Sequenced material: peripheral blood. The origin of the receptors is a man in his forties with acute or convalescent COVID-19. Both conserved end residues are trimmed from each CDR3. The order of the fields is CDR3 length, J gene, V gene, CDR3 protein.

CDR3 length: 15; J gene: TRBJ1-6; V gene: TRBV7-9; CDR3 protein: ASTLTPRTDGDSPLH
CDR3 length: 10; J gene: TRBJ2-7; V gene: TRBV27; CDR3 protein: ASSSRGAEQY
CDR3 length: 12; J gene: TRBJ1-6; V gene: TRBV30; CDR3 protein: ALRVLSYNSPLH
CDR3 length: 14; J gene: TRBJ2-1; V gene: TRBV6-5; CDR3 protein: ASSYSKTGGIDEQF
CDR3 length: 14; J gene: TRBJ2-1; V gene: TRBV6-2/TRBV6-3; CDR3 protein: ASSYWTSGANNEQF
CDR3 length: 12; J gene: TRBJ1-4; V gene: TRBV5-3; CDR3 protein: ARSRGHNNEKLF
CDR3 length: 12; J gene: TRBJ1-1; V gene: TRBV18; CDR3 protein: ASSPKTANTEAF
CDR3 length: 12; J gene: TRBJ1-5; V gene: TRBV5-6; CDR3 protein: ASSLGTWDQPQH
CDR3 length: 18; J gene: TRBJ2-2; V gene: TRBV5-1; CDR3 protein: ASSSPGLAGGSTNTGELF
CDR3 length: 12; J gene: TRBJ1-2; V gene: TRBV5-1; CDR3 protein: ASSLSQLPMNYT
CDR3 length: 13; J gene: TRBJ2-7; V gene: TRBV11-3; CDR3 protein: ASSSTSGGAGEQY
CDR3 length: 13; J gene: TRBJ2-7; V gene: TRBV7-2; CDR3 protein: ASSLRQGPHYEQY
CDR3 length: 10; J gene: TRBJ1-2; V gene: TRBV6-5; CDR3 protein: ASSQQGGGYT
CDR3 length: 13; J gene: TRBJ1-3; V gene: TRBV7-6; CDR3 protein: ASSERPSSGNTIY
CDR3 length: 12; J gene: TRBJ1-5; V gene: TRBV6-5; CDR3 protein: ASRLTGVGQPQH
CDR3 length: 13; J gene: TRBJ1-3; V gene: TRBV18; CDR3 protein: ASSPQTGLGNTIY
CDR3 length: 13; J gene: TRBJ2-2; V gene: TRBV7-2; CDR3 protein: ASSPQTGDTGELF
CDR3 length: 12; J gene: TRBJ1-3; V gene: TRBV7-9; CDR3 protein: ASSFSGSGNTIY
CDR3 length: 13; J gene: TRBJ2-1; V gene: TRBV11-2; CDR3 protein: ASSRTGGAMNEQF
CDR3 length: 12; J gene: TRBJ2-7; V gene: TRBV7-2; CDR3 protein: ASSLGTGAYEQY
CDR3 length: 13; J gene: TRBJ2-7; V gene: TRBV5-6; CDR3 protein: ASSADRRGPYEQY
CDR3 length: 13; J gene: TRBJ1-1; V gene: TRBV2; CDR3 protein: ASNTQGADGTEAF
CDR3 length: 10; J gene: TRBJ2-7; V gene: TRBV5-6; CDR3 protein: ASSPSSYEQY
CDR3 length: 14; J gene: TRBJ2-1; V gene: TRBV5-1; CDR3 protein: ASSSTRGGRSWEQF
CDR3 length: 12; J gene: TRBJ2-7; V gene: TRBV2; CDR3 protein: ASSEWTGAYEQY
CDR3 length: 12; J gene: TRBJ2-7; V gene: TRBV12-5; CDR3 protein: ASLGTSGSYEQY
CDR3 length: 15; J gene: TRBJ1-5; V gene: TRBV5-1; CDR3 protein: ASRLKEQGSTHQPQH
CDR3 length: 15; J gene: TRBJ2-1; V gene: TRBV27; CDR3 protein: ASSSFGGGSSYNEQF
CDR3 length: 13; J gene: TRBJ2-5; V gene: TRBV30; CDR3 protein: AWSAGTGGVETQY
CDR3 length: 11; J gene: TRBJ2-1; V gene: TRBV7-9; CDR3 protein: ASSFEGDNEQF
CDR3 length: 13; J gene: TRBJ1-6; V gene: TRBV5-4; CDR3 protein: ASSLDRGANSPLH
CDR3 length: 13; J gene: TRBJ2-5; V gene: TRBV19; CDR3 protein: ASSMDRGQVETQY
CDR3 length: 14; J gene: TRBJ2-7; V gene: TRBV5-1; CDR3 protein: ASSLTPLAAMYEQY
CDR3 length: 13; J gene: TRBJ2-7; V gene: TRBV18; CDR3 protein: ASSASGTVGYEQY
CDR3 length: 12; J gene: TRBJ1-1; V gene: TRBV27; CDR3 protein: ASSPERTVTEAF
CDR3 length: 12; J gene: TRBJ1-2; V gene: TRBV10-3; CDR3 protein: AISEPQGEGGYT